The rows below give T cell receptor beta chains drawn from one sample of a study of blood T cell repertoires in COVID-19. TCRdb's copy holds only in-frame clones and misses some; the assay was immunoSEQ multiplex PCR. The sample lists 350,000 to 400,000 clones; 80% to 90% were seen once. Sequenced sample: PBMCs or T cells enriched from blood (not recorded which). Every receptor here comes from a man aged 40-50 years in a cohort exposed to, infected with or recovered from COVID-19 (not recorded which). The CDR3 runs from the conserved cysteine through the conserved F or W. D genes are given only for firm matches. Rows give clone size only sometimes, using once, few, many, or a class for an expanded clone.

CDR3aa: CASSKQVQGAGGYTF; d_gene: TRBD1; j_gene: TRBJ1-2; len: 15; abundance: few; v_gene: TRBV25-1
CDR3aa: CASSSQGVAGELFF; d_gene: TRBD1; j_gene: TRBJ2-2; len: 14; abundance: -; v_gene: TRBV7-8
CDR3aa: CASKYWAGRPGNEQFF; d_gene: -; j_gene: TRBJ2-1; len: 16; abundance: -; v_gene: TRBV28
CDR3aa: CASSYRTGEGSPLHF; d_gene: TRBD1; j_gene: TRBJ1-6; len: 15; abundance: -; v_gene: TRBV6-5
CDR3aa: CASAKGQGYQPQHF; d_gene: TRBD1; j_gene: TRBJ1-5; len: 14; abundance: -; v_gene: TRBV9
CDR3aa: CASSPPGQRSYEQYF; d_gene: -; j_gene: TRBJ2-7; len: 15; abundance: -; v_gene: TRBV18
CDR3aa: CASSEQGYEQYF; d_gene: -; j_gene: TRBJ2-7; len: 12; abundance: -; v_gene: TRBV2
CDR3aa: CASSPDGRGNQPQHF; d_gene: -; j_gene: TRBJ1-5; len: 15; abundance: -; v_gene: TRBV4-2
CDR3aa: CASSHETTTGELFF; d_gene: -; j_gene: TRBJ2-2; len: 14; abundance: -; v_gene: TRBV7-3
CDR3aa: CASSTTGGVEKLFF; d_gene: -; j_gene: TRBJ1-4; len: 14; abundance: -; v_gene: TRBV7-9
CDR3aa: CAWSSAYEQYF; d_gene: -; j_gene: TRBJ2-7; len: 11; abundance: few; v_gene: TRBV30
CDR3aa: CASSYTGAGETQYF; d_gene: TRBD1; j_gene: TRBJ2-5; len: 14; abundance: -; v_gene: TRBV5-6
CDR3aa: CASSENYRQSNYGYTF; d_gene: -; j_gene: TRBJ1-2; len: 16; abundance: once; v_gene: TRBV6-1
CDR3aa: CASSQDYGRSSYNSPLHF; d_gene: -; j_gene: TRBJ1-6; len: 18; abundance: -; v_gene: TRBV4-1
CDR3aa: CASSERQGPAPAGYTF; d_gene: TRBD1; j_gene: TRBJ1-2; len: 16; abundance: -; v_gene: TRBV27
CDR3aa: CASSFGTSGYNEQFF; d_gene: TRBD2; j_gene: TRBJ2-1; len: 15; abundance: -; v_gene: TRBV7-2
CDR3aa: CASSSRLAGVTYEQYF; d_gene: TRBD2; j_gene: TRBJ2-7; len: 16; abundance: -; v_gene: TRBV5-6
CDR3aa: CASSLSGQYNSPLHF; d_gene: -; j_gene: TRBJ1-6; len: 15; abundance: -; v_gene: TRBV27
CDR3aa: CASSLELPYEQYF; d_gene: -; j_gene: TRBJ2-7; len: 13; abundance: -; v_gene: TRBV7-9
CDR3aa: CASAFPGSYEQYF; d_gene: -; j_gene: TRBJ2-7; len: 13; abundance: many; v_gene: TRBV28
CDR3aa: CAISESRGNQPQHF; d_gene: -; j_gene: TRBJ1-5; len: 14; abundance: -; v_gene: TRBV10-3
CDR3aa: CASSSSSAGKTGELFF; d_gene: -; j_gene: TRBJ2-2; len: 16; abundance: -; v_gene: TRBV28
CDR3aa: CASSPTGINEQFF; d_gene: TRBD1; j_gene: TRBJ2-1; len: 13; abundance: -; v_gene: TRBV3-1/TRBV3-2
CDR3aa: CASSPPRGSSYEQYF; d_gene: -; j_gene: TRBJ2-7; len: 15; abundance: -; v_gene: TRBV18
CDR3aa: CASSNSPSETPQNIQYF; d_gene: -; j_gene: TRBJ2-4; len: 17; abundance: -; v_gene: TRBV28
CDR3aa: CASSLNQPQHF; d_gene: -; j_gene: TRBJ1-5; len: 11; abundance: -; v_gene: TRBV6-5
CDR3aa: CATSDPGQNQPQHF; d_gene: TRBD1; j_gene: TRBJ1-5; len: 14; abundance: -; v_gene: TRBV24-1
CDR3aa: CASSLAGSYNEQFF; d_gene: -; j_gene: TRBJ2-1; len: 14; abundance: few; v_gene: TRBV5-4
CDR3aa: CASGLAPPGTDNSPLHF; d_gene: TRBD1; j_gene: TRBJ1-6; len: 17; abundance: once; v_gene: TRBV12-5
CDR3aa: CASSLTGGYSAQHF; d_gene: TRBD1; j_gene: TRBJ1-5; len: 14; abundance: -; v_gene: TRBV28
CDR3aa: CASSVTLAGARDEQFF; d_gene: TRBD2; j_gene: TRBJ2-1; len: 16; abundance: once; v_gene: TRBV2
CDR3aa: CASSLPGLHNEQFF; d_gene: -; j_gene: TRBJ2-1; len: 14; abundance: -; v_gene: TRBV28
CDR3aa: CAWTGLAGADTQYF; d_gene: TRBD2; j_gene: TRBJ2-3; len: 14; abundance: -; v_gene: TRBV30
CDR3aa: CASRRDRGLTNEQFF; d_gene: TRBD1; j_gene: TRBJ2-1; len: 15; abundance: -; v_gene: TRBV19
CDR3aa: CASSGTSGANVLTF; d_gene: -; j_gene: TRBJ2-6; len: 14; abundance: -; v_gene: TRBV5-4
CDR3aa: CASSSSGRRQETQYF; d_gene: TRBD2; j_gene: TRBJ2-5; len: 15; abundance: -; v_gene: TRBV27
CDR3aa: CASSLGPQATNSPLHF; d_gene: -; j_gene: TRBJ1-6; len: 16; abundance: -; v_gene: TRBV5-1
CDR3aa: CASSTQQGSLQETQYF; d_gene: TRBD1; j_gene: TRBJ2-5; len: 16; abundance: -; v_gene: TRBV6-6
CDR3aa: CASSTGLAVGETQYF; d_gene: TRBD2; j_gene: TRBJ2-5; len: 15; abundance: -; v_gene: TRBV18
CDR3aa: CASSLRGQGGDEQYF; d_gene: TRBD1; j_gene: TRBJ2-7; len: 15; abundance: -; v_gene: TRBV28
CDR3aa: CASSSFKGYTEAFF; d_gene: -; j_gene: TRBJ1-1; len: 14; abundance: -; v_gene: TRBV27